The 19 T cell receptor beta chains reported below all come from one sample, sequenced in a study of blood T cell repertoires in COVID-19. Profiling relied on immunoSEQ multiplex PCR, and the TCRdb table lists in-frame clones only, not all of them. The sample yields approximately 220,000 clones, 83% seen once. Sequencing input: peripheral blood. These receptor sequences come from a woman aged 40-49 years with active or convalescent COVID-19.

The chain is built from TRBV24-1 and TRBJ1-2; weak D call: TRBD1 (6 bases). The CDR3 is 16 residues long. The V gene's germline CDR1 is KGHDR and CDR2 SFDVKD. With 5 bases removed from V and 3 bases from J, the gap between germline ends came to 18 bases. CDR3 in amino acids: CATSGPGGPSDYGYTF. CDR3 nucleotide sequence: TGTGCCACCAGTGGCCCGGGGGGCCCTTCCGACTATGGCTACACCTTC.

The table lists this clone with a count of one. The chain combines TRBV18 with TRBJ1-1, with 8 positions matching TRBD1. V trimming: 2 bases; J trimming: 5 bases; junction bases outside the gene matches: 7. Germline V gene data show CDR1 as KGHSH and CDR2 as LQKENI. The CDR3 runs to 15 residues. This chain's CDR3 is CASSPMAGGLTEAFF. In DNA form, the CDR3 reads TGTGCCAGCTCACCAATGGCAGGGGGCTTGACTGAAGCTTTCTTT.

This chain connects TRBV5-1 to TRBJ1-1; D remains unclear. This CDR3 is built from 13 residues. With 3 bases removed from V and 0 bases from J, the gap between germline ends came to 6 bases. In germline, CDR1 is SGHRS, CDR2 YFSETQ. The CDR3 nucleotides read TGCGCCAGCAGCTACAGCATGAACACTGAAGCTTTCTTT. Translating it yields CASSYSMNTEAFF.

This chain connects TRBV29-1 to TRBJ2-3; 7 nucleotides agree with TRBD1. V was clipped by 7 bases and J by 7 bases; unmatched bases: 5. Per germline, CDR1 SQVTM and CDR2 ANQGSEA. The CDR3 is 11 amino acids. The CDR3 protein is CSAAQGNTQYF. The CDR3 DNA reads TGCAGCGCTGCACAGGGGAATACGCAGTATTTT.

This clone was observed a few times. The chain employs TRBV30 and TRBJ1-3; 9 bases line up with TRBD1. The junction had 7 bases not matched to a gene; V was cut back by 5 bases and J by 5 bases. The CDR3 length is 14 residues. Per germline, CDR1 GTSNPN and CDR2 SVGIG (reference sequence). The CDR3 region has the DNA TGTGCCTGGTCGCAGGGACAGGGTAGAAACACCATATATTTT. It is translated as CAWSQGQGRNTIYF.

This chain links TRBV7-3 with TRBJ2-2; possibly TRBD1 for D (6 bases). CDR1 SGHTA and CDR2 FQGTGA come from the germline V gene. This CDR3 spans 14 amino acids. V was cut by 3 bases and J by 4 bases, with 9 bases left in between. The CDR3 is CASSFSGATGELFF. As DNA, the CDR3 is TGTGCCAGCAGCTTTTCAGGGGCCACCGGGGAGCTGTTTTTT.

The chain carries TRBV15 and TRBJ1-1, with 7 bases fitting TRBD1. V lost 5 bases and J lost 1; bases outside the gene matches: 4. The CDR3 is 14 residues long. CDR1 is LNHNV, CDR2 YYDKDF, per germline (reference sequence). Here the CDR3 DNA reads TGTGCCACCAGCCTTCGGACAGGGAACACTGAAGCTTTCTTT. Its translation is CATSLRTGNTEAFF. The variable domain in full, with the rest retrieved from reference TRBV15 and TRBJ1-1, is DAMVIQNPRYQVTQFGKPVTLSCSQTLNHNVMYWYQQKSSQAPKLLFHYYDKDFNNEADTPDNFQSRRPNTSFCFLDIRSPGLGDTAMYLCATSLRTGNTEAFFGQGTRLTVV.

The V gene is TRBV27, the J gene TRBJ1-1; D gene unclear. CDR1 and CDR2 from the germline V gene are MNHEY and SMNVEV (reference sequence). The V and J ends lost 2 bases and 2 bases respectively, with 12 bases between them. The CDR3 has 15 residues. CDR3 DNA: TGTGCCAGCAGTTTAGACTTGGTCTCCAACACTGAAGCTTTCTTT. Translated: CASSLDLVSNTEAFF.

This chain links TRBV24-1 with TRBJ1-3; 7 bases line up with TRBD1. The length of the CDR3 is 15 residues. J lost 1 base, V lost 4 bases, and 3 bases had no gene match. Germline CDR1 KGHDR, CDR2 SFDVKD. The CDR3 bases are TGTGCCACCAGTGACGCCAGGGGGTCTGGAAACACCATATATTTT. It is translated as CATSDARGSGNTIYF.

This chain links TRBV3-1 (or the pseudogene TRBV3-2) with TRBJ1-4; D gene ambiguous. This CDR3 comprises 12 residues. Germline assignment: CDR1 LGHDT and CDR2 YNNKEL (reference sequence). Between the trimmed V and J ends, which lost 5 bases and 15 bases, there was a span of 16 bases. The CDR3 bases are TGTGCCAGCAGCTCGAGCGGTCTAGGTATGTTTTTT. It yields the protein CASSSSGLGMFF.

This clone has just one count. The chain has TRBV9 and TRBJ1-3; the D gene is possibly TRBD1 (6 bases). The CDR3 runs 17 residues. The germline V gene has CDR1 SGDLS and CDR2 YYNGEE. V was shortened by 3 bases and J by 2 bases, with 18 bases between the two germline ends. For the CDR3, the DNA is TGTGCCAGCAGCGGCGACAGGACGGGAGGCACTGGAAACACCATATATTTT. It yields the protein CASSGDRTGGTGNTIYF.

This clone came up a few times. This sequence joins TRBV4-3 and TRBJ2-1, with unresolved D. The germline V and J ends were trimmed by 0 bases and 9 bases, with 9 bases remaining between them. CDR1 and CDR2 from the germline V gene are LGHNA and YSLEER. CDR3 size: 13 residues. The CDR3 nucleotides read TGCGCCAGCAGCCAAGAGGAGCGAGGTGAGCAGTTCTTC. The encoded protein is CASSQEERGEQFF.

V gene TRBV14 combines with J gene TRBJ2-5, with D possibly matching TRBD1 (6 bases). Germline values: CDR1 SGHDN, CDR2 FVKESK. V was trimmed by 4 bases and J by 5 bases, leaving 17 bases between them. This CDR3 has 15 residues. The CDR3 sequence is CASSPRDIVWETQYF. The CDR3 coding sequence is TGTGCCAGCAGCCCCCGGGACATCGTCTGGGAGACCCAGTACTTC.

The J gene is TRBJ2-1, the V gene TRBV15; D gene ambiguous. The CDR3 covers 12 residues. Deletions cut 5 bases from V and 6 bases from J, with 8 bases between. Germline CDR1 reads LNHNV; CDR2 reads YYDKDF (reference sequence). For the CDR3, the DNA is TGTGCCACCAGCCCCCCCGGCAATGAGCAGTTCTTC. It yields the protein CATSPPGNEQFF.

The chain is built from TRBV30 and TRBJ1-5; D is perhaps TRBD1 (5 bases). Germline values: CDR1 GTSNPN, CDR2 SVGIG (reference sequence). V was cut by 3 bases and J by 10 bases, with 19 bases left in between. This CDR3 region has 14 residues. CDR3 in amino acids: CAWSRGQGSGPQHF. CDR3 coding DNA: TGTGCCTGGAGCCGAGGGCAGGGTAGCGGTCCCCAGCATTTT.

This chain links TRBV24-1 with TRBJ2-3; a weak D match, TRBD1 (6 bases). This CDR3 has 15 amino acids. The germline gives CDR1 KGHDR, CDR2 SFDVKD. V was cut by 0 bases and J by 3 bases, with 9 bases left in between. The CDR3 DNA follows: TGTGCCACCAGTGATTTGACAGGGAGTACAGATACGCAGTATTTT. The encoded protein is CATSDLTGSTDTQYF.

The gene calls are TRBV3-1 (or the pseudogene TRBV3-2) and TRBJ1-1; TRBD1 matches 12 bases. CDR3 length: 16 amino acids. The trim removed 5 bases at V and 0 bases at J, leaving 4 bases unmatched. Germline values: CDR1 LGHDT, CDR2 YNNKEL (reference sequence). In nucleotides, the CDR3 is TGTGCCAGCAGCTATGGGACAGGGGGCTTGAACACTGAAGCTTTCTTT. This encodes CASSYGTGGLNTEAFF.

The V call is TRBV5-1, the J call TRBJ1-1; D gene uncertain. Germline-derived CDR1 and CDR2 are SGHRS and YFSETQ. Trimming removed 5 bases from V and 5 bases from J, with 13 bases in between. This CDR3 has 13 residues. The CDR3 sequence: CASRREVGTEAFF. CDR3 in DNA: TGCGCCAGCAGAAGAGAGGTGGGTACTGAAGCTTTCTTT.

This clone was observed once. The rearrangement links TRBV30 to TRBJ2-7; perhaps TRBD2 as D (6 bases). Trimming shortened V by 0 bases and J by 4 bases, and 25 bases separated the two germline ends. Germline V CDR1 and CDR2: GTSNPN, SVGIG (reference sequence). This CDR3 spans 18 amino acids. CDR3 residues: CAWSVLAQPHGSRYEQYF. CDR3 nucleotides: TGTGCCTGGAGTGTATTAGCACAGCCACACGGGAGCCGGTACGAGCAGTACTTC.